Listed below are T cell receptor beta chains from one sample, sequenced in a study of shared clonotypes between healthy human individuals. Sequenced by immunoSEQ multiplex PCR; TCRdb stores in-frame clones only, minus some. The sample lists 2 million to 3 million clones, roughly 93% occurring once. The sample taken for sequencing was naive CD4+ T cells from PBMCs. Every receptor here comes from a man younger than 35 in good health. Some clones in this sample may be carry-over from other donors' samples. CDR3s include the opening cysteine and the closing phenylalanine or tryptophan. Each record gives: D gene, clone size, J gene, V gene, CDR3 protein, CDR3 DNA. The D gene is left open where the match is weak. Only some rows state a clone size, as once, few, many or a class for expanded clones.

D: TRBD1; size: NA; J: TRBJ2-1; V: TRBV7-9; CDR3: CASSSIVDRGSWDEQFF; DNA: TGTGCCAGCAGCTCCATTGTCGACAGGGGATCGTGGGATGAGCAGTTCTTC
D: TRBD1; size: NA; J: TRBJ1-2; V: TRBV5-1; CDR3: CASSSGQIQGYTF; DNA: TGCGCCAGCAGCTCGGGACAGATCCAAGGCTACACCTTC
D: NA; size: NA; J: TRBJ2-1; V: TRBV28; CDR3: CASSAPEEGGPFF; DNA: TGTGCCAGCAGTGCTCCGGAAGAGGGGGGTCCGTTCTTC
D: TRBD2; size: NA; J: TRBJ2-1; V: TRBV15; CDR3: CATSRVAGVSGNAQFF; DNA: TGTGCCACCAGCAGAGTAGCGGGAGTTTCGGGCAATGCGCAGTTCTTC
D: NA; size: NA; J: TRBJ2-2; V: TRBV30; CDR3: CAYRMIGNYGELFF; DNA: TGTGCCTACCGGATGATAGGGAACTACGGGGAGCTGTTTTTT
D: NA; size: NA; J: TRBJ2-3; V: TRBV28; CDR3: CASSFPEGSRTPDTQYF; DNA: TGTGCCAGCAGTTTCCCCGAGGGCTCGCGGACCCCAGATACGCAGTATTTT
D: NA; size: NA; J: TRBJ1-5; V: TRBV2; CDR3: CASSEQGNQPQHF; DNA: TGTGCCAGCAGCGAGCAGGGAAATCAGCCCCAGCATTTT
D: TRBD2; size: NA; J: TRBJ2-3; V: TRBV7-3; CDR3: CASSPGLAGGPQDTQYF; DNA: TGTGCCAGCAGCCCGGGACTAGCGGGAGGGCCGCAAGATACGCAGTATTTT
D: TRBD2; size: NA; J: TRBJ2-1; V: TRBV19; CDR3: CASSTPGLGVNEQFF; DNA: TGTGCCAGTAGTACCCCGGGACTAGGCGTGAATGAGCAGTTCTTC
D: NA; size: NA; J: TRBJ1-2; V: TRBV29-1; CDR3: CSVRGRGSNYGYTF; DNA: TGCAGCGTGAGGGGGAGGGGAAGTAACTATGGCTACACCTTC
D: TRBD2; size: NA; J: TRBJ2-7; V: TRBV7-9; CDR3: CASSFGASGDTYEQYF; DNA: TGTGCCAGCAGCTTTGGCGCTAGCGGGGATACCTACGAGCAGTACTTC
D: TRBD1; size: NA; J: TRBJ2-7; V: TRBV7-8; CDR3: CASSPTTGGFYEQYF; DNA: TGTGCCAGCAGCCCAACGACAGGGGGCTTCTACGAGCAGTACTTC
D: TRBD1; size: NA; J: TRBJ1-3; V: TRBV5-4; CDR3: CASSSDTTGATGNTIYF; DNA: TGTGCCAGCAGCTCCGATACTACAGGGGCGACTGGAAACACCATATATTTT
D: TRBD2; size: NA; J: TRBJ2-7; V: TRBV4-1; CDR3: CASSQGTSGVFEQYF; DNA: TGCGCCAGCAGCCAAGGGACTAGCGGGGTCTTCGAGCAGTACTTC
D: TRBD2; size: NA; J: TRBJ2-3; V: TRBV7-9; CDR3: CASSLPFGTSASTDTQYF; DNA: TGTGCCAGCAGCTTACCCTTCGGGACTAGCGCGAGCACAGATACGCAGTATTTT
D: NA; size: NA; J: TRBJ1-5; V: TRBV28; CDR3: CASSFPRGGGNQPQHF; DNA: TGTGCCAGCAGTTTTCCCCGGGGCGGGGGCAATCAGCCCCAGCATTTT
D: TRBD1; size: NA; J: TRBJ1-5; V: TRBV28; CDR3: CASSPGTGYQPQHF; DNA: TGTGCCAGCAGCCCCGGGACAGGGTATCAGCCCCAGCATTTT
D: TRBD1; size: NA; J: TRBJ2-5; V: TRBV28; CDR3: CASSYGTGYEETQYF; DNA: TGTGCCAGCTCCTACGGGACAGGGTACGAAGAGACCCAGTACTTC
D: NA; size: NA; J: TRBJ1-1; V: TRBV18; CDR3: CASSPEVTANTEAFF; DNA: TGTGCCAGCTCACCAGAGGTGACAGCGAACACTGAAGCTTTCTTT
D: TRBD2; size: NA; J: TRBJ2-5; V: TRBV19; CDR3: CASSIDRASGNLYQETQYF; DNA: TGTGCCAGTAGTATAGATAGGGCTAGCGGGAACCTCTACCAAGAGACCCAGTACTTC
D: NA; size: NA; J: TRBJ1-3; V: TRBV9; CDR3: CASSSVGGNTIYF; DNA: TGTGCCAGCAGTTCAGTAGGAGGAAACACCATATATTTT
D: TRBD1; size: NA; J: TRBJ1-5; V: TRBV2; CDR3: CASDRDRGNQPQHF; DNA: TGTGCCAGCGACCGGGACAGGGGTAATCAGCCCCAGCATTTT
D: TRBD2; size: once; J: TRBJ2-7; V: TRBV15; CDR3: CATSRRNTGGLISYEQYF; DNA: TGTGCCACCAGCAGACGAAACACGGGGGGGTTGATCTCCTACGAGCAGTACTTC
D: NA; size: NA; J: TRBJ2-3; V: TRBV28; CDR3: CASTNLNTQYF; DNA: TGTGCCAGCACCAACCTGAATACGCAGTATTTT
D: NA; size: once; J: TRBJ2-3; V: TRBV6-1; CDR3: CASTGLVDTQYF; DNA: TGTGCCAGCACCGGACTCGTAGATACGCAGTATTTT
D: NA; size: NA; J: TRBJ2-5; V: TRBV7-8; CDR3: CASTSGRGAETQYF; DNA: TGTGCCAGCACCTCGGGGCGGGGAGCGGAGACCCAGTACTTC
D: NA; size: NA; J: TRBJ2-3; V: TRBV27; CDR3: CASSLFSIGTPDTQYF; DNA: TGTGCCAGCAGTTTATTCTCCATCGGGACCCCGGATACGCAGTATTTT
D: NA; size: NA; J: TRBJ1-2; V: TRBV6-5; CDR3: CASSYSGTFYGYTF; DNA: TGTGCCAGCAGTTACTCGGGGACATTCTATGGCTACACCTTC
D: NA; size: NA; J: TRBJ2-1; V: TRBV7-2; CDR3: CASSLVSSYNEQFF; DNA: TGTGCCAGCAGCCTAGTAAGCTCCTACAATGAGCAGTTCTTC
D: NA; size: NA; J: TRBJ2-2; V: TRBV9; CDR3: CASSVPGELFF; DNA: TGTGCCAGCAGCGTGCCCGGGGAGCTGTTTTTT
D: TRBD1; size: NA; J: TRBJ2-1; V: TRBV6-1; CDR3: CASQQGGQYNEQFF; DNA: TGTGCCAGCCAACAAGGGGGCCAGTACAATGAGCAGTTCTTC
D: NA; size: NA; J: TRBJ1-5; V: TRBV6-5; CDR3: CASRNYNQPQHF; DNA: TGTGCCAGCAGGAACTACAATCAGCCCCAGCATTTT